These 13 T cell receptor beta chains were sequenced from one sample in a study of blood T cell repertoires in COVID-19. Profiled with immunoSEQ multiplex PCR; TCRdb holds only in-frame clones, not every one. The sample carries roughly 280,000 clones, 70% to 90% recorded once. The sample taken for sequencing was peripheral blood. These receptor sequences come from a man aged 30-40 years with active or convalescent COVID-19.

This chain uses TRBV19 with TRBJ2-3; 10 nucleotides align to TRBD2. This CDR3 contains 16 residues. CDR1 and CDR2 from the germline V gene are LNHDA and SQIVND (reference sequence). The V gene end was trimmed by 6 bases and the J gene end by 4 bases; junction bases not matched to a gene: 10. The chain's CDR3 is CASRLTSGFGADTQYF. In DNA form, the CDR3 reads TGTGCCAGTAGGCTGACTAGCGGGTTTGGCGCAGATACGCAGTATTTT. The full variable domain, rest sourced from reference TRBV19 and TRBJ2-3, is DGGITQSPKYLFRKEGQNVTLSCEQNLNHDAMYWYRQDPGQGLRLIYYSQIVNDFQKGDIAEGYSVSREKKESFPLTVTSAQKNPTAFYLCASRLTSGFGADTQYFGPGTRLTVL.

This clone showed up just once. The V call is TRBV6-7, the J call TRBJ2-7; 16 nucleotides line up with TRBD2. TRBV6-7 falls under the ORF class, with uncertain function. The CDR3 has 19 amino acids. V lost 2 bases to trimming and J lost 2 bases; unmatched junction nucleotides: 9. DNA for the CDR3: TGTGCCAGCAGTTACCGGATCGGGACTAGCGGGGGGGGACCCTACGAGCAGTACTTC. Translation gives CASSYRIGTSGGGPYEQYF.

This chain joins TRBV18 and TRBJ1-2; 10 positions agree with TRBD1. CDR1 is KGHSH, CDR2 LQKENI, per germline. J lost 4 bases, V lost 6 bases, and 11 bases had no gene match. The CDR3 has 16 amino acids. The CDR3, as DNA: TGTGCCAGCTCGCTGGGACAGGGGAATATGGTCTATGGCTACACCTTC. This translates into CASSLGQGNMVYGYTF.

The CDR3 DNA is TGCGCCAGCAGCCAAGGTATGCGTCAGCCCCAGCATTTT. It codes for CASSQGMRQPQHF. The chain joins TRBV4-1 to TRBJ1-5; D is undetermined. V gave up 1 base and J gave up 6 bases, with 7 bases separating them. CDR1 is MGHRA and CDR2 is YSYEKL in the germline V gene. The length of the CDR3 is 13 residues.

The chain recombines TRBV27 with TRBJ2-4; the match to TRBD1 covers 7 bases. Germline CDR1 reads MNHEY; CDR2 reads SMNVEV (reference sequence). The CDR3 totals 14 residues. The V gene end was trimmed by 7 bases and the J gene end by 6 bases; junction bases not matched to a gene: 9. This chain's CDR3 is CASTTGTDRNIQYF. As DNA, the CDR3 is TGTGCCAGCACAACCGGGACAGACCGAAACATTCAGTACTTC.

The genes are TRBV15 and TRBJ1-1, with a tentative D call TRBD1 (6 bases). The CDR3 extends over 12 amino acids. V shed 0 bases and J shed 7 bases, with 6 bases lying between them. Looked up from germline, CDR1 is LNHNV and CDR2 is YYDKDF (reference sequence). For the CDR3, the DNA is TGTGCCACCAGCAGAGAACAGGGTGAAGCTTTCTTT. Its protein product is CATSREQGEAFF.

The V call is TRBV7-8, the J call TRBJ1-3, with a possible D match to TRBD1 (5 bases). Germline CDR1 SGHVS, CDR2 FQNEAQ. V was trimmed by 2 bases and J by 2 bases, leaving 16 bases between them. This CDR3 region has 17 residues. The CDR3 protein is CASSLRKGLQAGNTIYF. CDR3 coding DNA: TGTGCCAGCAGCTTACGAAAGGGGTTGCAGGCTGGAAACACCATATATTTT.

The chain joins TRBV11-2 to TRBJ1-2; tentatively, D is TRBD1 (5 bases). Per germline, CDR1 SGHAT and CDR2 FQNNGV. V lost 2 bases and J lost 5, with 12 bases in between. The CDR3 extends over 14 amino acids. The CDR3 DNA sequence: TGTGCCAGCAGCTTACTATGGGGCATGTATGGCTACACCTTC. It translates to CASSLLWGMYGYTF.

This sequence joins TRBV7-2 and TRBJ2-7; D is unresolved. This CDR3 comprises 15 residues. CDR1 and CDR2 (germline): SGHTA, FQGNSA. V lost 4 bases to trimming and J lost 3 bases, with 16 bases between them. CDR3 in DNA: TGTGCCAGCAGCTATGAGACACGTCTGATCTACGAGCAGTACTTC. Protein: CASSYETRLIYEQYF.

This chain connects TRBV4-3 to TRBJ1-4; TRBD1 matches at 9 bases. The CDR3 runs 16 residues. V shed 0 bases and J 7 bases; nucleotides not matched to a gene: 6. The V gene's germline CDR1 is LGHNA and CDR2 YSLEER. The CDR3 nucleotides read TGCGCCAGCAGCCAAGATTGGGGGACAGGGTCTGAAAAACTGTTTTTT. As protein: CASSQDWGTGSEKLFF.

The genes are TRBV5-1 and TRBJ2-3; 10 bases fit TRBD2. V lost 0 bases to trimming and J lost 5 bases; unmatched junction nucleotides: 3. In germline, CDR1 is SGHRS, CDR2 YFSETQ. The CDR3 loop spans 15 amino acids. This CDR3 is CASSLERGGRDTQYF. CDR3 DNA sequence: TGCGCCAGCAGCTTGGAGCGGGGGGGCAGAGATACGCAGTATTTT.

Written as DNA, the CDR3 is TGTGCCAGCAGCACAAGGGTACAGGGGGCGGGAACCGGGGAGCTGTTTTTT. This codes for CASSTRVQGAGTGELFF. The genes are TRBV6-2 or TRBV6-3 and TRBJ2-2; TRBD1 agrees at 9 bases. Germline V lookup: CDR1 MNHEY, CDR2 SVGEGT. Trimming at V came to 6 bases and at J to 5 bases, leaving 13 bases not matched to a gene. The CDR3 sequence is 17 residues long.

The V and J genes are TRBV4-1 and TRBJ1-2, with 7 nucleotides matching TRBD1. The CDR3 has 14 amino acids. Germline-derived CDR1 and CDR2 are MGHRA and YSYEKL. Germline trimming cut 1 base from V and 7 bases from J; bases unmatched to any gene: 6. CDR3 region: CASSQVGQSSGYTF. DNA of the CDR3: TGCGCCAGCAGCCAAGTGGGACAGTCCAGTGGCTACACCTTC.